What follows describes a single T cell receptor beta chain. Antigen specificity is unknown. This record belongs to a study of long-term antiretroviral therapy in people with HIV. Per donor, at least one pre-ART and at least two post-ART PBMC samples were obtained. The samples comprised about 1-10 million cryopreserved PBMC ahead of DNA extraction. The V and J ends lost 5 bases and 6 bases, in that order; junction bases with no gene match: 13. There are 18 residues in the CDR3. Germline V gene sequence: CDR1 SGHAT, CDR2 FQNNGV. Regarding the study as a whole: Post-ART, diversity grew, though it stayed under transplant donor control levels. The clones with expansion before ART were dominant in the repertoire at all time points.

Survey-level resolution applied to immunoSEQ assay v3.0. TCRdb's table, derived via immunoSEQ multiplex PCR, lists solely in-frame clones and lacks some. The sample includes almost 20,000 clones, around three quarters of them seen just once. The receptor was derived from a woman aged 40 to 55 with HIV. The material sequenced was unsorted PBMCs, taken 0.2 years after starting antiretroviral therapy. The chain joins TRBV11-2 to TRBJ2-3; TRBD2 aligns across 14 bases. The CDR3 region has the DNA TGTGCCAGCAGCCGAAAGACTAGCGGGAGGGTAAGTAATGATACGCAGTATTTT. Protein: CASSRKTSGRVSNDTQYF.